The rows below give T cell receptor beta chains drawn from one sample of a study of T-cell reconstitution after alpha-beta-depleted transplantation in children. TCRdb itself ran the PCR reads through MiXCR, one entry per CDR3 protein. The sample consists of 45,000 to 70,000 distinct CDR3 sequences, approximately 46% of them appearing once. The starting material was PBMCs, mostly from graft donor cells, obtained 360 days after TCRalphabeta/CD19-depleted stem cell transplant. The source of these receptors is a male patient aged 10-17 years who had a stem cell transplant for acute lymphoblastic leukemia, so the T cells may come from the graft donor. CDR3s include the opening cysteine and the closing phenylalanine or tryptophan. A D gene is named only where the DNA matches it firmly. The size of a clone is reported for some rows only, either as once, few or many, or as a class for expanded clones.

size	V	D	J	CDR3	DNA
few	TRBV7-2	NA	TRBJ2-3	CASSLTAGATDTQYF	TGTGCCAGCAGCTTAACGGCGGGGGCCACAGATACGCAGTATTTT
few	TRBV12-3/TRBV12-4	NA	TRBJ2-7	CASRAPSHRQQYF	TGTGCCAGCAGGGCTCCTTCACACCGTCAGCAGTACTTC
NA	TRBV5-1	NA	TRBJ2-2	CASSFEGGELFF	TGCGCCAGCAGCTTCGAAGGCGGGGAGCTGTTTTTT
NA	TRBV12-5	NA	TRBJ2-7	CASGLETPYEQYF	TGTGCTAGTGGTTTGGAGACACCTTACGAGCAGTACTTC
NA	TRBV7-9	NA	TRBJ2-7	CASSLDLGRDEQYF	TGTGCCAGCAGCTTAGATTTGGGTAGGGACGAGCAGTACTTC
NA	TRBV6-5	NA	TRBJ2-1	CASSFLIRGPNEQFF	TGTGCCAGCAGTTTCCTCATCAGGGGACCTAATGAGCAGTTCTTC
NA	TRBV5-1	NA	TRBJ2-7	CASSLVRGSYEQYF	TGCGCCAGCAGCTTGGTTAGGGGCTCCTACGAGCAGTACTTC
NA	TRBV11-2	TRBD2	TRBJ2-1	CASSFSSSGRINYYNEQFF	TGTGCCAGCAGCTTTTCGTCTAGCGGGAGGATAAACTACTACAATGAGCAGTTCTTC
NA	TRBV5-1	TRBD2	TRBJ2-2	CASSLIGLAGGPNTGELFF	TGCGCCAGCAGCTTGATCGGACTAGCGGGAGGGCCGAACACCGGGGAGCTGTTTTTT
few	TRBV5-6	TRBD1	TRBJ2-7	CASSFGQGASYEQYF	TGTGCCAGCAGCTTCGGACAGGGGGCTTCCTACGAGCAGTACTTC
few	TRBV7-9	TRBD2	TRBJ2-4	CASSPVGLAGTNIQYF	TGTGCCAGCAGCCCGGTCGGGCTAGCGGGTACGAACATTCAGTACTTC
once	TRBV5-1	NA	TRBJ1-1	CASSLGDLAEAFF	TGCGCCAGCAGCTTGGGAGATCTCGCTGAAGCTTTCTTT
NA	TRBV9	NA	TRBJ2-6	CASSVASVGSNVLTF	TGTGCCAGCAGCGTAGCTAGTGTTGGGTCCAACGTCCTGACTTTC
NA	TRBV4-2	TRBD1	TRBJ1-3	CASSQGTGPGNTIYF	TGTGCCAGCAGCCAGGGGACAGGACCTGGAAACACCATATATTTT
NA	TRBV7-3	NA	TRBJ2-1	CASSSGTEQFF	TGTGCCAGCAGTTCAGGGACGGAGCAGTTCTTC
few	TRBV29-1	NA	TRBJ1-1	CSVVGRKGENTEAFF	TGCAGCGTTGTTGGCCGTAAAGGGGAGAACACTGAAGCTTTCTTT
NA	TRBV6-2/TRBV6-3	TRBD1	TRBJ1-1	CASSSRQGVWTGTEAFF	TGTGCCAGCAGTTCCCGACAGGGGGTATGGACAGGCACTGAAGCTTTCTTT
few	TRBV7-6	NA	TRBJ2-1	CASSLPNLQGGEQFF	TGTGCCAGCAGCTTACCCAACCTACAGGGAGGCGAGCAGTTCTTC
NA	TRBV4-1	NA	TRBJ2-7	CASSQGQVPYEQYF	TGCGCCAGCAGCCAGGGGCAGGTCCCCTACGAGCAGTACTTC
few	TRBV7-9	TRBD2	TRBJ2-1	CASSPTKREGRGNEQFF	TGTGCCAGCAGCCCTACTAAGCGGGAGGGCCGTGGGAATGAGCAGTTCTTC
few	TRBV7-9	NA	TRBJ2-6	CASSLASGTGANVLTF	TGTGCCAGCAGCTTAGCGTCAGGGACCGGGGCCAACGTCCTGACTTTC
NA	TRBV4-3	NA	TRBJ2-7	CASSQWDRRYEQYF	TGCGCCAGCAGCCAATGGGACCGTCGGTACGAGCAGTACTTC
NA	TRBV6-2/TRBV6-3	NA	TRBJ2-1	CASSPDSSYNEQFF	TGTGCCAGCAGTCCAGACAGCTCCTACAATGAGCAGTTCTTC
NA	TRBV14	TRBD2	TRBJ2-3	CASSPAGGSTQYF	TGTGCCAGCAGCCCAGCGGGGGGGTCGACGCAGTATTTT
NA	TRBV6-5	NA	TRBJ2-5	CASSRRTTSRETQYF	TGTGCCAGCAGCCGAAGGACAACCAGCAGAGAGACCCAGTACTTC
few	TRBV7-2	TRBD1	TRBJ1-2	CASSPLRGTGDYGYTF	TGTGCCAGCAGCCCTTTAAGGGGGACAGGGGACTATGGCTACACCTTC
NA	TRBV12-3/TRBV12-4	NA	TRBJ2-4	CASSLGQLGQNIQYF	TGTGCCAGCAGTTTAGGGCAGCTAGGTCAAAACATTCAGTACTTC
once	TRBV5-1	TRBD1	TRBJ1-2	CASSPGQGMVGYTF	TGCGCCAGCAGCCCGGGACAGGGAATGGTTGGCTACACCTTC
NA	TRBV28	TRBD2	TRBJ2-7	CASSLRTSGIFYEQYF	TGTGCCAGCAGTTTGAGGACTAGCGGGATTTTCTACGAGCAGTACTTC
few	TRBV11-1	NA	TRBJ2-2	CASSQGRWATGELFF	TGTGCCAGCAGCCAGGGACGTTGGGCCACCGGGGAGCTGTTTTTT
NA	TRBV9	TRBD2	TRBJ2-1	CASSVVAGGYNEQFF	TGTGCCAGCAGCGTAGTAGCGGGAGGGTATAATGAGCAGTTCTTC
few	TRBV29-1	NA	TRBJ2-7	CSVEATNYEQYF	TGCAGCGTTGAGGCGACAAACTACGAGCAGTACTTC
once	TRBV29-1	NA	TRBJ2-2	CSVRWARELFF	TGCAGCGTTCGGTGGGCCCGGGAGCTGTTTTTT
NA	TRBV12-3/TRBV12-4	TRBD1	TRBJ2-7	CASSLGPGQADEQYF	TGTGCCAGCAGTTTAGGCCCGGGACAGGCTGACGAGCAGTACTTC
NA	TRBV5-6	NA	TRBJ2-7	CASSLKDSRYEQYF	TGTGCCAGCAGCTTGAAGGACAGCCGGTACGAGCAGTACTTC
NA	TRBV7-2	NA	TRBJ2-3	CASSWSGYTDTQYF	TGTGCCAGCAGCTGGTCGGGCTACACAGATACGCAGTATTTT
NA	TRBV20-1	TRBD2	TRBJ2-3	CSADSGGDTDTQYF	TGCAGTGCCGATAGCGGGGGGGACACAGATACGCAGTATTTT
few	TRBV5-1	NA	TRBJ2-7	CASSLDGALSYEQYF	TGCGCCAGCAGCTTGGATGGGGCCCTCTCCTACGAGCAGTACTTC
few	TRBV5-1	TRBD2	TRBJ2-5	CASSLSYRTSLQETQYF	TGCGCCAGCAGCTTAAGCTATAGGACTAGCCTCCAAGAGACCCAGTACTTC
NA	TRBV20-1	NA	TRBJ2-3	CSAVGLRDWGSDTQYF	TGCAGTGCTGTCGGGCTCAGGGATTGGGGATCAGATACGCAGTATTTT
NA	TRBV28	NA	TRBJ2-7	CASSSYYEQYF	TGTGCCAGCAGTTCTTACTACGAGCAGTACTTC
NA	TRBV5-6	NA	TRBJ1-5	CASSYSNQPQHF	TGTGCCAGCAGCTATAGCAATCAGCCCCAGCATTTT
NA	TRBV7-9	TRBD1	TRBJ2-7	CASSLRTGYEQYF	TGTGCCAGCAGCCTTCGGACAGGGTACGAGCAGTACTTC
NA	TRBV15	TRBD2	TRBJ2-1	CAIFLAGGGEQFF	TGTGCCATTTTCCTAGCGGGAGGAGGTGAGCAGTTCTTC
NA	TRBV5-1	NA	TRBJ2-4	CASSSEPTGRDIQYF	TGCGCCAGCAGCTCGGAACCTACAGGGAGGGACATTCAGTACTTC
few	TRBV4-1	TRBD2	TRBJ2-7	CASSQMTSGSSYEQYF	TGCGCCAGCAGCCAGATGACTAGCGGGAGTAGCTACGAGCAGTACTTC
NA	TRBV7-6	NA	TRBJ1-1	CASSGDMNTEAFF	TGTGCCAGCTCAGGGGATATGAACACTGAAGCTTTCTTT
NA	TRBV5-5	NA	TRBJ2-3	CASSFSGGEADTQYF	TGTGCCAGCAGCTTTTCCGGGGGCGAGGCAGATACGCAGTATTTT
NA	TRBV14	TRBD1	TRBJ2-7	CASSQGFWQGAFEQYF	TGTGCCAGCAGCCAAGGATTCTGGCAGGGGGCTTTCGAGCAGTACTTC